This TCR beta chain was sequenced in a study of B cell selection in AIRE deficiency. In the case of this clone: Its specificity is unknown.

The CDR3 contains 15 residues. After removal of 4 bases from V and 5 bases from J, the junction contained 9 bases not matched to a gene. Germline V gene lookup returns CDR1 SGHRS and CDR2 YFSETQ. Study findings and constraints: CDR3s were shorter in shared Treg sequences, reflecting few non-templated nucleotide insertions. About 29% of healthy-shared Treg sequences were found among patient Tconv cells. Healthy donors alone shared 31.6% of some 3,300 Treg sequences; patients alone 9% to 9.5%.

The regulatory T cell sort gate was CD4+CD25hiCD127low/negative. Original processing methods: Patients' Tregs yielded about 5.6x10^4 distinct TCRbeta sequences; donors' 85,000 to 100,000. Libraries were prepared by immunoSEQ multiplex PCR; TCRdb keeps only in-frame clonotypes and omits some of them. Clone size and V and J calls were adopted from that table, with D and trimming inferred from the DNA. The repertoire holds about 21,000 clones, 94% seen once, with approximately 2% in the top ten. The rearrangement joins TRBV5-1 to TRBJ2-3, with 8 bases fitting TRBD1. Sequencing was done on a sample of Tregs sorted from PBMCs. This TCR came from a human donor with AIRE deficiency. The DNA of the CDR3 is TGCGCCAGCAGCCCCCACGACAGGGGTGGAGATACGCAGTATTTT. The encoded protein is CASSPHDRGGDTQYF.